These 23 T cell receptor beta chains were all obtained from the same sample, sequenced in a study of cytomegalovirus exposure and HLA in healthy donors. Some clones are missing from TCRdb's copy, which holds only in-frame ones; the method was immunoSEQ multiplex PCR. The table lists around 150,000 clones, approximately 87% of them singletons, with under 7% in the top ten. Material for sequencing was PBMCs. These receptors originate from a woman aged 25 to 39 in good health and CMV-seronegative.

In nucleotides, the CDR3 is TGTGCCAGCAGCTTAAGGTTCCTTGCGGGAGAGAATGAGCAGTTCTTC. As protein: CASSLRFLAGENEQFF. The V call is TRBV7-6, the J call TRBJ2-1, with 7 positions matching TRBD2. After removal of 2 bases from V and 7 bases from J, the junction contained 11 bases not matched to a gene. This CDR3 has 16 residues. The V gene's germline CDR1 is SGHVS and CDR2 FNYEAQ. Full variable domain (rest looked up from reference TRBV7-6 and TRBJ2-1): GAGVSQSPRYKVTKRGQDVALRCDPISGHVSLYWYRQALGQGPEFLTYFNYEAQQDKSGLPNDRFSAERPEGSISTLTIQRTEQRDSAMYRCASSLRFLAGENEQFFGPGTRLTVL.

This clone was seen once. V usage is TRBV19 and J usage is TRBJ1-2; D is unclear. Trimming stripped 2 bases from V and 3 bases from J, with 10 bases between. Germline CDR1 is LNHDA and CDR2 is SQIVND (reference sequence). CDR3 size: 14 residues. CDR3 loop: CASSIMASYYGYTF. CDR3 sequence (DNA): TGTGCCAGTAGTATAATGGCCAGCTACTATGGCTACACCTTC.

This clone was picked up a small number of times. This chain links TRBV4-2 with TRBJ2-7; D remains ambiguous. The CDR3 runs 14 residues. Germline V CDR1 and CDR2: LGHNA, YNFKEQ. Trimming stripped 4 bases from V and 1 base from J, with 11 bases between. CDR3 in amino acids: CASSLTPGSYEQYF. DNA for the CDR3: TGTGCCAGCAGCCTCACCCCCGGTTCCTACGAGCAGTACTTC.

This sequence joins TRBV5-1 and TRBJ2-2; D not resolved. Per the germline V gene, CDR1 is SGHRS and CDR2 is YFSETQ. This CDR3 comprises 14 residues. V lost 0 bases, J lost 4 bases, and 7 bases lay in between. Here the CDR3 reads CASSLGEVTGELFF. CDR3 bases: TGCGCCAGCAGCTTGGGAGAGGTCACCGGGGAGCTGTTTTTT. Full variable domain (missing parts from reference TRBV5-1 and TRBJ2-2): KAGVTQTPRYLIKTRGQQVTLSCSPISGHRSVSWYQQTPGQGLQFLFEYFSETQRNKGNFPGRFSGRQFSNSRSEMNVSTLELGDSALYLCASSLGEVTGELFFGEGSRLTVL.

The CDR3 DNA reads as TGTGCCAGTAGCCACCACGACAGGGTCTATGGCTACACCTTC. Protein sequence: CASSHHDRVYGYTF. The gene calls are TRBV19 and TRBJ1-2; 7 bases agree with TRBD1. Losses at the gene ends were 6 bases for V and 4 bases for J; bases not matched to a gene: 8. CDR1 is LNHDA and CDR2 is SQIVND in the germline V gene (reference sequence). The CDR3 covers 14 residues.

CDR3 sequence reads: CASSLYGTGSQETQYF. In nucleotides, the CDR3 is TGCGCCAGCAGCTTGTACGGGACAGGGAGCCAAGAGACCCAGTACTTC. The chain employs TRBV5-1 and TRBJ2-5; 9 positions match TRBD1. This CDR3 spans 16 amino acids. Germline V gives CDR1 SGHRS, CDR2 YFSETQ. Trimming removed 1 base from V and 1 base from J; junction bases left unmatched: 5.

The rearrangement joins TRBV2 to TRBJ1-3; D may be TRBD1 (5 bases). V lost 2 bases and J lost 0, with 11 bases in between. CDR3 size: 16 residues. Germline V gene sequence: CDR1 SNHLY, CDR2 FYNNEI. CDR3 sequence (DNA): TGTGCCAGCAGTGAATCCTGGACAAGCTCTGGAAACACCATATATTTT. Residues: CASSESWTSSGNTIYF.

This chain links TRBV6-1 with TRBJ1-6; 7 positions agree with TRBD1. V dropped 3 bases and J dropped 9; count of bases not matched to a gene: 5. CDR1 is MNHNS, CDR2 SASEGT, per germline. This CDR3 has 14 amino acids. Here the CDR3 DNA reads TGTGCCAGCAGTGATACAGGGGAGACTTCACCCCTCCACTTT. This codes for CASSDTGETSPLHF.

The chain links TRBV9 to TRBJ1-2, with D tentatively TRBD1 (6 bases). V lost 0 bases and J lost 1, with 13 bases in between. CDR3 length: 16 residues. Germline loops: CDR1 SGDLS, CDR2 YYNGEE. CDR3 sequence (DNA): TGTGCCAGCAGCGTAGGGGGGCAGGGAGTTAACTATGGCTACACCTTC. Amino acids: CASSVGGQGVNYGYTF. Using reference TRBV9 and TRBJ1-2 for the parts outside the CDR3, the full variable domain is DSGVTQTPKHLITATGQRVTLRCSPRSGDLSVYWYQQSLDQGLQFLIQYYNGEERAKGNILERFSAQQFPDLHSELNLSSLELGDSALYFCASSVGGQGVNYGYTFGSGTRLTVV.

The CDR3 reads CASSHGTGRNYGYTF. In DNA form, the CDR3 reads TGCGCCAGCAGCCACGGGACAGGGCGTAACTATGGCTACACCTTC. V gene TRBV4-3 combines with J gene TRBJ1-2; 9 bases line up with TRBD1. V trimming: 3 bases; J trimming: 1 base; junction bases outside the gene matches: 3. From germline, CDR1 is LGHNA and CDR2 YSLEER. The CDR3 sequence is 15 residues long.

For the CDR3, the DNA is TGTGCCAGCAGCTTAGATGATCAGCCCCAGCATTTT. Residues: CASSLDDQPQHF. This chain joins TRBV7-9 and TRBJ1-5; no firm D call. Germline-derived CDR1 and CDR2 are SEHNR and FQNEAQ (reference sequence). V was cut by 1 base and J by 5 bases, with 3 bases left in between. The CDR3 loop spans 12 amino acids.

V and J are TRBV2 and TRBJ2-5; unclear D gene. The CDR3 totals 11 residues. V was shortened by 6 bases and J by 3 bases, with 5 bases between the two germline ends. Germline values: CDR1 SNHLY, CDR2 FYNNEI. CDR3 amino acids: CASRAEETQYF. The CDR3 nucleotides read TGTGCCAGCAGGGCCGAAGAGACCCAGTACTTC. Full variable domain (remainder filled in from reference TRBV2 and TRBJ2-5): EPEVTQTPSHQVTQMGQEVILRCVPISNHLYFYWYRQILGQKVEFLVSFYNNEISEKSEIFDDQFSVERPDGSNFTLKIRSTKLEDSAMYFCASRAEETQYFGPGTRLLVL.

The chain has TRBV7-3 and TRBJ2-1; 10 bases align to TRBD2. V trimming: 1 base; J trimming: 7 bases; junction bases outside the gene matches: 7. Germline assignment: CDR1 SGHTA and CDR2 FQGTGA. The CDR3 runs to 16 residues. The CDR3 loop reads CASSLSGSGRGNEQFF. CDR3 sequence (DNA): TGTGCCAGCAGCTTAAGCGGCAGCGGGAGGGGTAATGAGCAGTTCTTC.

This clone was observed a few times. The V gene is TRBV7-9, the J gene TRBJ2-5; 10 nucleotides agree with TRBD1. CDR3 size: 16 residues. V dropped 5 bases and J dropped 2; count of bases not matched to a gene: 8. CDR1 is SEHNR, CDR2 FQNEAQ, per germline (reference sequence). The CDR3 loop is CASSQPGTGDQETQYF. In nucleotides, the CDR3 is TGTGCCAGCAGCCAGCCCGGGACAGGGGATCAAGAGACCCAGTACTTC.

The genes are TRBV2 and TRBJ2-2; 10 bases fit TRBD1. Germline V gives CDR1 SNHLY, CDR2 FYNNEI. The CDR3 has 18 amino acids. V lost 5 bases and J lost 2; bases outside the gene matches: 11. The CDR3 sequence is CASSKDRGLGGNTGELFF. The CDR3, as DNA: TGTGCCAGCAGTAAAGACAGGGGGCTAGGTGGAAACACCGGGGAGCTGTTTTTT.

The chain uses TRBV7-7 and TRBJ2-1; D uncertain. The length of the CDR3 is 15 residues. Germline CDR1 SSHAT, CDR2 FNYEAQ (reference sequence). Trimming removed 1 base from V and 2 bases from J, with 9 bases in between. CDR3 nucleotide sequence: TGTGCCAGCAGCTTAGGGGTCAGTCCCTACAATGAGCAGTTCTTC. Its protein product is CASSLGVSPYNEQFF.

This clone was seen just once. The chain employs TRBV5-4 and TRBJ1-4; D remains unclear. The CDR3 contains 14 residues. Germline V gene data show CDR1 as SGHNT and CDR2 as YYREEE (reference sequence). The V and J ends lost 6 bases and 8 bases respectively, with 17 bases between them. The CDR3 DNA reads as TGTGCCAGCACCGTAGGTGGGCCAAACGAAAAACTGTTTTTT. Amino acids: CASTVGGPNEKLFF.

The rearrangement uses TRBV7-3 and TRBJ2-6; no firm D call. V was pared by 0 bases and J by 1 base, with 4 bases between. The germline V gene encodes CDR1 SGHTA and CDR2 FQGTGA. This CDR3 has 15 residues. CDR3 protein: CASSLTGSGANVLTF. Written as DNA, the CDR3 is TGTGCCAGCAGCTTAACAGGATCTGGGGCCAACGTCCTGACTTTC.

The chain combines TRBV11-3 with TRBJ1-1; D remains ambiguous. CDR1 and CDR2 (germline): SGHNT, YENEEA. This CDR3 comprises 14 residues. V gave up 3 bases and J gave up 3 bases, with 11 bases separating them. This CDR3 is CASSFKGGDTEAFF. In DNA form, the CDR3 reads TGTGCCAGCAGCTTTAAGGGCGGGGACACTGAAGCTTTCTTT.

The chain carries TRBV11-1 and TRBJ2-7; 11 bases line up with TRBD2. CDR1 is SGHAT and CDR2 is FQDESV in the germline V gene (reference sequence). Trimming removed 7 bases from V and 3 bases from J; junction bases left unmatched: 11. The CDR3 length is 16 residues. Here the CDR3 DNA reads TGTGCCAGCACCCCCGGGACTAGCGGACTAGACTACGAGCAGTACTTC. Amino acids: CASTPGTSGLDYEQYF.

Only a few counts were recorded for this clone. The chain recombines TRBV14 with TRBJ2-3; D unclear. This CDR3 has 13 amino acids. V shed 4 bases and J shed 5 bases, with 10 bases lying between them. CDR1 and CDR2 (germline): SGHDN, FVKESK. The CDR3 DNA reads as TGTGCCAGCAGCCCAATACCGCTAGATACGCAGTATTTT. This codes for CASSPIPLDTQYF.

This clone appeared a single time. V gene TRBV10-3 combines with J gene TRBJ2-1, with D unclear. Trimming removed 5 bases at V and 0 bases at J, with 5 bases between. CDR1 and CDR2 from the germline V gene are ENHRY and SYGVKD. CDR3 length equals 13 residues. The chain's CDR3 is CAISPSSYNEQFF. CDR3 coding DNA: TGTGCCATCAGTCCTAGCTCCTACAATGAGCAGTTCTTC.

The V gene is TRBV6-6, the J gene TRBJ1-5, with D maybe TRBD1 (6 bases). V lost 5 bases and J lost 7, with 15 bases in between. Germline V CDR1 and CDR2: MNHNY, SVGAGI (reference sequence). This CDR3 region has 14 residues. The CDR3 DNA reads TGTGCCAGCAGTGCCGGGGGGACAAGCCAGCCCCAGCATTTT. This encodes CASSAGGTSQPQHF.